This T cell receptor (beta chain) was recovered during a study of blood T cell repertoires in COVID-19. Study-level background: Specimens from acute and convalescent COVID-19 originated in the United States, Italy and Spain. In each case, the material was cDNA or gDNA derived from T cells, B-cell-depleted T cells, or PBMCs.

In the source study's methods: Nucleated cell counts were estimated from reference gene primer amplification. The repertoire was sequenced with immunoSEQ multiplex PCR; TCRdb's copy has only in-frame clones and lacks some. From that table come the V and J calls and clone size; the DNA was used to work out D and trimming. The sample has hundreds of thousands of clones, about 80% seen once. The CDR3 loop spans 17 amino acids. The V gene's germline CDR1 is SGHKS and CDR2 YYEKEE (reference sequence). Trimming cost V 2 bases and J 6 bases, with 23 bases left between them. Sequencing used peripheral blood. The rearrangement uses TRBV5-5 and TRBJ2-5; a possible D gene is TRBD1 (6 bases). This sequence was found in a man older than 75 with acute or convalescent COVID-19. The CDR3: CASSFLPTNRAVKTQYF. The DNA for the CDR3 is TGTGCCAGCAGCTTCCTCCCCACGAACAGGGCGGTGAAGACCCAGTACTTC.